The clone carrying this T cell receptor (beta chain) occurred many times. Antigen: not known. The source of the sample is a study of CD8 T cells in ankylosing spondylitis. TCR beta libraries were made by quantitative 5'-RACE with molecular barcodes. TCRdb independently ran MiXCR on the 5' RACE reads; one entry per CDR3 protein. This table has 200,000 to 250,000 distinct CDR3 sequences, about 10% appearing once. Germline lookup yields CDR1 SGHTA and CDR2 FQGNSA. V shed 5 bases and J 0 bases; nucleotides not matched to a gene: 5. The CDR3 has 16 residues. Overall study results and limits: Typical of ankylosing spondylitis blood, it appeared, was a TCR beta motif of under 10 highly homologous variants. Clones tied to disease were said to be significantly enriched in matched ankylosing spondylitis synovial fluid.

The V and J genes are TRBV7-2 and TRBJ2-5, with 11 bases that match TRBD2. The sequence was collected from a male donor with ankylosing spondylitis or in good health (not recorded which). Material for sequencing was blood, either unsorted or a sorted T cell fraction (not recorded which). The CDR3 coding sequence is TGTGCCAGCAGCCTGGGACTAGCGGATTACCAAGAGACCCAGTACTTC. Translated, it gives CASSLGLADYQETQYF.